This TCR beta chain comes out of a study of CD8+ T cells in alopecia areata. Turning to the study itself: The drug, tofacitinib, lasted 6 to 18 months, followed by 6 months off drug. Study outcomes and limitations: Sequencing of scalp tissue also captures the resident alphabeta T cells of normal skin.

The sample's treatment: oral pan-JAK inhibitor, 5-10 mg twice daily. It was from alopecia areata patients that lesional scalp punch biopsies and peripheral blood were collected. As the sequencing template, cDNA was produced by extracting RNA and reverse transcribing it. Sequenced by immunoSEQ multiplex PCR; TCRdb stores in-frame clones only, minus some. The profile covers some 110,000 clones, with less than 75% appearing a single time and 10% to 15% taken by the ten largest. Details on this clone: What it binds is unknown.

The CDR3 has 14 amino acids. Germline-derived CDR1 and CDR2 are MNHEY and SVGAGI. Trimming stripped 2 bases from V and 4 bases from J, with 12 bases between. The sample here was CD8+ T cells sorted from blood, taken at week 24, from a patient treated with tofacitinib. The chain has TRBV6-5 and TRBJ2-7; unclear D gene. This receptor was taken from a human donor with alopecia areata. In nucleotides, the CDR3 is TGTGCCAGCAGTTACAGTCCCGACGGTTACGAGCAGTACTTC. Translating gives CASSYSPDGYEQYF.